What follows describes a single T cell receptor (beta chain). No antigen is known for it. Base qualities were left out, and no much larger clone turns up one base away. The sample originates from a study of blood T cell repertoires in COVID-19 (dated by TCRdb to between 2020 and 2021). For the study in its entirety: Collaborator samples came from the United States, Italy and Spain and covered acute and convalescent phases of COVID-19. The samples were drawn from the first 160 participants of the ongoing ImmuneRACE study and from roughly 1,300 subjects provided by 6 global collaborators. A freely available public database, intended as a resource for researchers studying the immune response to SARS-CoV-2, is where the repertoires were released. The sample metadata nearly always contained a de-identified subject ID, COVID-19 status, age in years and sex. Where HLA class I and class II types were available, the types were taken from metadata supplied by the sample provider, not from assay-based typing. The prospective study material was composed of cDNA or gDNA derived from T cells, B-cell-depleted T cells, or PBMCs. Deeply sampled blood TCRbeta repertoires from subjects exposed to, actively infected with, or recovered from COVID-19 were included in the dataset. On the study overall, not on this receptor specifically: How much clinical and demographic metadata was included differed by source and by participant, and the metadata was provided uncurated.

TCRbeta CDR3 regions were amplified from genomic DNA by means of the immunoSEQ Assay, a bias-controlled multiplex PCR. On the study's bioinformatics: The number of nucleated cells in each sample was estimated by amplification of reference gene primers within the assay. To quantify the absolute abundance of each unique TCRbeta CDR3 rearrangement, sequence reads were collapsed and filtered. For each sample, productive Simpson clonality was calculated as the square root of Simpson's diversity index across productive rearrangements. TCRdb mirrors the immuneACCESS table, restricted to in-frame sequences. Some clones are absent from its copies; in checked studies, under half trace to an unresolved V gene, and the reason for the others is unknown. V, J and clone size derive from that table, while D and trimming were established from the DNA sequence. In this sample the table shows about 280,000 clones, 70% to 90% of which occur a single time. Of the sample, less than 10% is held by the ten largest clones.

Each collaborating institution followed its own protocols to collect whole blood in K2EDTA tubes. For TCRbeta analysis, collaborators shipped samples as frozen whole blood, isolated PBMCs, or DNA extracted from either of those sample types. The sequence was obtained from a young man with active or convalescent COVID-19. Sequenced material: peripheral blood.

CDR3 loop: CASSPGQQETQYF. The sequence in DNA is TGTGCCAGCAGCCCGGGACAGCAAGAGACCCAGTACTTC. This receptor chain uses TRBV7-8 and TRBJ2-5; 7 middle bases align to TRBD1. Inclusive of the bounding cysteine and phenylalanine, the CDR3 is 13 residues long. Just the 39-base CDR3 DNA is kept, in frame starting at base 1. Germline trimming amounts to 5 bases on V and 2 bases on J, with 2 as the count of junction bases outside the gene matches. In the germline V gene, CDR1 corresponds to SGHVS and CDR2 to FQNEAQ.